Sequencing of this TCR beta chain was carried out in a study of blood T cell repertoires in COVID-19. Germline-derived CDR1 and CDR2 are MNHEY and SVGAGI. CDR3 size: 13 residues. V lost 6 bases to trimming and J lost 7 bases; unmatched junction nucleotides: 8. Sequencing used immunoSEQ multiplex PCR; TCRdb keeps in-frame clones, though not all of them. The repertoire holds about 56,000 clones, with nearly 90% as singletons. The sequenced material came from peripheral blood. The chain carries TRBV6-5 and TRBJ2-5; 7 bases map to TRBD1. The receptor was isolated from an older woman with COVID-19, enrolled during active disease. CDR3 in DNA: TGTGCCAGCAGCCCGACAGGGTCTGGGACCCAGTACTTC. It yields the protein CASSPTGSGTQYF.